The text below deals with one T cell receptor beta chain. The antigen this receptor binds is unknown. Base qualities are not provided; no much larger clone lies one nucleotide away. The source of the sample is a study of T cell changes during pregnancy in multiple sclerosis (dated by TCRdb to 2018 to 2020). Regarding the research as a whole: Changes in the T cell repertoire over the course of pregnancy were examined in this study in women with multiple sclerosis.

Preparation of the library involved the immunoSEQ multiplex PCR assay. What TCRdb holds here is the immuneACCESS table cut down to in-frame rearrangements. Part of the clones is not present; checked against another copy, under half of the missing clones reflect an unresolved V gene, and the others are unexplained. In this sample the table shows just over 50,000 clones, 94% of which occur a single time. The ten largest account for around 0.6% of the sample. Based on the germline V gene (reference sequence), the CDR1 and CDR2 sequences are SGHNT and YYREEE. The junction carries 16 bases between V and J, which are trimmed by 3 bases and 0 bases respectively. Reading from cysteine to phenylalanine, the CDR3 counts 16 amino acids. The read is trimmed to its CDR3 DNA, 48 bases read in frame from base 1.

The specimen comprised CD4+ T cells from peripheral blood mononuclear cells, sampled in the second trimester of pregnancy. The source of this sequence is a female donor with multiple sclerosis, enrolled in a pregnancy study. The V and J genes are TRBV5-4 and TRBJ2-7; a tentative D call is TRBD1 (6 bases match). The CDR3 protein: CASSSLDRRSSYEQYF. The DNA reads as follows: TGTGCCAGCAGCTCCCTAGACAGGAGGAGCTCCTACGAGCAGTACTTC.